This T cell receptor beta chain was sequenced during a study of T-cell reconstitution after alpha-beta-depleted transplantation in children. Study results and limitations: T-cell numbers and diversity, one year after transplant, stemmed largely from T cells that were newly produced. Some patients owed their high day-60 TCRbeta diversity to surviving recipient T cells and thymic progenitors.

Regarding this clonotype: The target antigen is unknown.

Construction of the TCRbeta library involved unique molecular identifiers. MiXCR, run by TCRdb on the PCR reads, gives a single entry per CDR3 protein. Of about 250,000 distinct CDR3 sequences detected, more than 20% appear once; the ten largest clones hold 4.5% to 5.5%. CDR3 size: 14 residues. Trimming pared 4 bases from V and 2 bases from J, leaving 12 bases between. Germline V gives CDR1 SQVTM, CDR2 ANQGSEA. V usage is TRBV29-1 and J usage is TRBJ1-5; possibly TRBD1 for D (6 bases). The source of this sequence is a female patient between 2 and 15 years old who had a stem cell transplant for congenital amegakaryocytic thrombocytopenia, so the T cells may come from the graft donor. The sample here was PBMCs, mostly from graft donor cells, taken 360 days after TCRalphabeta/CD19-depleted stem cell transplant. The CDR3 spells CSVGVGGGNQPQHF. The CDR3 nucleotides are TGCAGCGTTGGGGTCGGGGGCGGCAATCAGCCCCAGCATTTT.